The 15 T cell receptor beta chains in this list originate from one sample, sequenced in a study of preoperative IRX-2 immunotherapy in early breast cancer (dated by TCRdb to about 2019). The treatment or condition label, read with the paper, signifies: preoperative locoregional IRX-2 cytokine immunotherapy. The library was built by means of the immunoSEQ multiplex PCR assay. Sourced from immuneACCESS, this table was stored by TCRdb with only in-frame sequences that have V and J called. A share of the clones is absent; for the studies checked, an unresolved V gene accounts for under half, and the remainder has no known explanation. This sample is represented by 35,000 to 45,000 clones; 60% to 80% of them were singletons. The top ten clones comprise more than 0.9% of the sample. This specimen consisted of tumor tissue, obtained after IRX-2 immunotherapy. The receptors were sampled from a human donor with breast cancer.

The gene calls are TRBV18 and TRBJ1-1, with D unclear. In germline, CDR1 is KGHSH, CDR2 LQKENI. The ends were cut back, 6 bases at V and 2 bases at J, with 16 bases in the middle. The CDR3 is 15 amino acids. CDR3 residues: CASSPWADINTEAFF. The CDR3 DNA is TGTGCCAGCTCCCCCTGGGCAGACATCAACACTGAAGCTTTCTTT.

V and J are TRBV6-8 and TRBJ2-5, with D unresolved. Germline CDR1 and CDR2: MNHGY and SAAAGT. The CDR3 extends over 15 amino acids. With 6 bases removed from V and 2 bases from J, the gap between germline ends came to 16 bases. The CDR3: CASSRNRANQETQYF. The CDR3 nucleotides are TGTGCCAGCAGCAGGAATAGGGCCAATCAAGAGACCCAGTACTTC.

V and J are TRBV5-1 and TRBJ2-3, with TRBD2 matching over 9 bases. V dropped 4 bases and J dropped 6; count of bases not matched to a gene: 12. The CDR3 has 16 residues. The V gene's germline CDR1 is SGHRS and CDR2 YFSETQ. The CDR3 loop is CASSPLAGNAVDTQYF. The CDR3 bases are TGCGCCAGCAGCCCACTAGCGGGCAACGCGGTCGATACGCAGTATTTT.

The chain links TRBV14 to TRBJ1-1; 7 bases are shared with TRBD1. CDR1 and CDR2 from the germline V gene are SGHDN and FVKESK. Unmatched junction bases numbered 1, after V lost 4 bases and J lost 8 bases. CDR3 length: 11 amino acids. The CDR3, as DNA: TGTGCCAGCAGCCGGGGACAGGAAGCTTTCTTT. This encodes CASSRGQEAFF. The entire variable domain, with the rest obtained from reference TRBV14 and TRBJ1-1, is as follows: EAGVTQFPSHSVIEKGQTVTLRCDPISGHDNLYWYRRVMGKEIKFLLHFVKESKQDESGMPNNRFLAERTGGTYSTLKVQPAELEDSGVYFCASSRGQEAFFGQGTRLTVV.

V usage is TRBV10-2 and J usage is TRBJ1-2; 7 bases fit TRBD1. Germline loops: CDR1 WSHSY, CDR2 SAAADI. This CDR3 has 14 amino acids. Germline trimming cut 7 bases from V and 2 bases from J; bases unmatched to any gene: 7. Written as DNA, the CDR3 is TGCGCCAGCAACCCACAGGGGCTGAACTATGGCTACACCTTC. Protein sequence: CASNPQGLNYGYTF.

This chain connects TRBV11-3 to TRBJ2-7, with 7 bases aligning to TRBD1. Germline CDR1 reads SGHNT; CDR2 reads YENEEA. Unmatched junction bases numbered 16, after V lost 6 bases and J lost 5 bases. This CDR3 is built from 16 residues. CDR3: CASSEMRTGGVHEQYF. The CDR3 DNA is TGTGCCAGCAGTGAAATGAGGACAGGTGGGGTTCACGAGCAGTACTTC.

The chain combines TRBV19 with TRBJ2-7; D is perhaps TRBD1 (6 bases). V dropped 3 bases and J dropped 5 bases, with 11 bases sitting between them. The germline CDR1 and CDR2 sequences are LNHDA and SQIVND (reference sequence). The CDR3 has 13 residues. The CDR3 loop reads CASSIQGSNEQYF. The CDR3 DNA reads as TGTGCCAGTAGTATTCAGGGGAGTAACGAGCAGTACTTC.

V and J are TRBV5-1 and TRBJ2-5; 10 bases are shared with TRBD1. The CDR3 contains 14 residues. The V gene's germline CDR1 is SGHRS and CDR2 YFSETQ. V shed 4 bases and J 5 bases; nucleotides not matched to a gene: 5. The CDR3 region is CASSGGQGGETQYF. CDR3 in DNA: TGCGCCAGCAGCGGCGGACAGGGGGGGGAGACCCAGTACTTC.

The V gene is TRBV1, the J gene TRBJ1-4. TRBV1 is a pseudogene locus. The CDR3 totals 13 residues. This CDR3 reads CASSLLPEEKLFF. DNA of the CDR3: TGCGCCAGCAGCCTATTGCCGGAGGAAAAACTGTTTTTT.

The chain joins TRBV6-7 to TRBJ2-3; tentative D call: TRBD2 (6 bases). TRBV6-7 is known as an ORF, though its function is uncertain. CDR3 size: 16 residues. Trimming took off 6 bases at V and 1 base at J, with 17 bases between the two ends. The CDR3, as DNA: TGTGCCAGCAGATCTAGACCGGGACTTCGCACAGATACGCAGTATTTT. Translating gives CASRSRPGLRTDTQYF.

This chain connects TRBV29-1 to TRBJ2-6; 10 bases are shared with TRBD1. The CDR3 is made up of 14 amino acids. V gave up 6 bases and J gave up 3 bases; unmatched junction bases: 2. CDR1 and CDR2 from the germline V gene are SQVTM and ANQGSEA. CDR3 protein: CSVGQGSGANVLTF. CDR3 coding DNA: TGCAGCGTGGGACAGGGGAGTGGGGCCAACGTCCTGACTTTC. The entire variable domain, with the rest obtained from reference TRBV29-1 and TRBJ2-6, is as follows: SAVISQKPSRDICQRGTSLTIQCQVDSQVTMMFWYRQQPGQSLTLIATANQGSEATYESGFVIDKFPISRPNLTFSTLTVSNMSPEDSSIYLCSVGQGSGANVLTFGAGSRLTVL.

V is TRBV7-1 and J is TRBJ2-2, with 12 nucleotides matching TRBD2. TRBV7-1 is an ORF, with its function uncertain. The CDR3 loop spans 16 amino acids. The J segment lost 6 bases and the V segment lost 4 bases, leaving 6 bases of the junction unmatched. CDR3 in amino acids: CASSFGLAGFPGELFF. The CDR3 nucleotides are TGTGCCAGCAGCTTCGGACTAGCGGGGTTCCCCGGGGAGCTGTTTTTT.

On this clone: An ambiguous or unread base is present, and the residue it codes for is denoted X. This chain links TRBV28 with TRBJ2-5, with 14 bases lining up with TRBD2. The germline gives CDR1 MDHEN, CDR2 SYDVKM. J lost 5 bases, V lost 5 bases, and 16 bases had no gene match. CDR3 length equals 19 residues. The CDR3 nucleotides are TGTGCCAGCAGTGGTCCGGGACTAGCGGGAGAAGATGGCCARGAGACCCAGTACTTC. Translated: CASSGPGLAGEDGXETQYF. The whole CDR3 region reads CASSGPGLAGEDGQETQYF.

This clone was found a few times. The rearrangement joins TRBV10-3 to TRBJ2-7; TRBD2 agrees at 7 bases. The germline V gene has CDR1 ENHRY and CDR2 SYGVKD. Trimming at V came to 0 bases and at J to 3 bases, leaving 8 bases not matched to a gene. The CDR3 has 16 residues. The CDR3 is CAISESPGGSYYEQYF. CDR3 bases: TGTGCCATCAGTGAGTCACCCGGGGGGTCTTACTACGAGCAGTACTTC.

This sequence joins TRBV18 and TRBJ1-5, with TRBD1 matching over 12 bases. Germline V gene sequence: CDR1 KGHSH, CDR2 LQKENI. This CDR3 is 15 amino acids long. With V trimmed by 2 bases and J by 5 bases, 1 base remained unmatched. The CDR3 nucleotides are TGTGCCAGCTCACCAGGGACAGGGGGCGATCAGCCCCAGCATTTT. Residues: CASSPGTGGDQPQHF.